A single sample gave rise to the 27 T cell receptor beta chains below, sequenced in a study of shared clonotypes between healthy human individuals. Here immunoSEQ multiplex PCR was the method, and the copy in TCRdb shows in-frame clones only, minus some. This sample has roughly 720,000 clones, with roughly 87% found just once. Sequencing used memory CD8+ T cells from PBMCs. The subset denotes: CD45RO+ cells pooled with CCR7-negative TemRA cells. The source of these receptors is a man between 18 and 35 years old in good health. Some clones in this sample may be carry-over from other donors' samples.

Details on this clone: The same CDR3 can be traced to other DNA sequences in this sample. The chain couples TRBV7-9 to TRBJ1-1, with D possibly matching TRBD1 (5 bases). Germline V CDR1 and CDR2: SEHNR, FQNEAQ (reference sequence). The CDR3 has 11 residues. The germline V and J ends were trimmed by 4 bases and 5 bases, with 5 bases remaining between them. CDR3 bases: TGTGCCAGCAGCTCAGGGACTGAAGCTTTCTTT. It encodes CASSSGTEAFF.

J is TRBJ1-2 and V is TRBV6-5; 9 positions agree with TRBD1. CDR1 is MNHEY and CDR2 is SVGAGI in the germline V gene. The CDR3 has 15 residues. V trimming: 0 bases; J trimming: 8 bases; junction bases outside the gene matches: 7. For the CDR3, the DNA is TGTGCCAGCAGTTACTCGGTGACAGGGGGAGGAGGCTACACCTTC. This gives the protein CASSYSVTGGGGYTF.

There are a few counts of this clone. The chain carries TRBV28 and TRBJ1-5, with 8 nucleotides matching TRBD1. The J segment lost 5 bases and the V segment lost 4 bases, leaving 4 bases of the junction unmatched. The V gene's germline CDR1 is MDHEN and CDR2 SYDVKM. The CDR3 extends over 14 amino acids. CDR3 loop: CASSYQGAHQPQHF. As DNA, the CDR3 is TGTGCCAGCAGTTATCAGGGGGCCCATCAGCCCCAGCATTTT.

Here the CDR3 DNA reads TGTGCCACCAGCAGAAGACATGCAACTAATGAAAAACTGTTTTTT. Residues: CATSRRHATNEKLFF. V gene TRBV15 combines with J gene TRBJ1-4; D uncertain. The CDR3 is 15 residues long. V lost 2 bases to trimming and J lost 0 bases, with 7 bases between them. Germline V gene lookup returns CDR1 LNHNV and CDR2 YYDKDF (reference sequence).

The V gene is TRBV18, the J gene TRBJ1-3; D unresolved. Germline V gene lookup returns CDR1 KGHSH and CDR2 LQKENI. CDR3 length: 18 residues. The ends were cut back, 0 bases at V and 4 bases at J, with 19 bases in the middle. CDR3 protein: CASSPPGGVTSLGNTIYF. CDR3 bases: TGTGCCAGCTCACCACCAGGAGGAGTAACCTCTCTGGGAAACACCATATATTTT.

V and J are TRBV10-1 and TRBJ2-7; unclear D gene. This CDR3 is 13 amino acids long. V was cut by 2 bases and J by 3 bases, with 8 bases left in between. CDR1 and CDR2 (germline): WNHNN, SYGVQD (reference sequence). CDR3 loop: CASSENRNYEQYF. The CDR3 coding sequence is TGCGCCAGCAGTGAGAACCGAAACTACGAGCAGTACTTC.

As DNA, the CDR3 is TGTGCCAGCAGCGCCAGACTCGTGGAGACCCAGTACTTC. Translated, it gives CASSARLVETQYF. The chain employs TRBV9 and TRBJ2-5; D is uncertain. Germline CDR1 is SGDLS and CDR2 is YYNGEE. V gave up 3 bases and J gave up 5 bases, with 11 bases separating them. This CDR3 spans 13 amino acids. Looking up the rest from reference TRBV9 and TRBJ2-5 gives the full variable domain: DSGVTQTPKHLITATGQRVTLRCSPRSGDLSVYWYQQSLDQGLQFLIQYYNGEERAKGNILERFSAQQFPDLHSELNLSSLELGDSALYFCASSARLVETQYFGPGTRLLVL.

This chain uses TRBV28 with TRBJ1-2; no reliable D call. Trimming left V 6 bases short and J 11 bases short, with 19 bases between. CDR1 and CDR2 (germline): MDHEN, SYDVKM. This CDR3 has 13 residues. The CDR3 loop reads CASRNGPSPRYTF. In DNA form, the CDR3 reads TGTGCCAGCAGGAATGGGCCCTCCCCGCGGTACACCTTC.

This clone was picked up one time. This chain uses TRBV9 with TRBJ2-3, with unresolved D. V lost 6 bases and J lost 2, with 13 bases in between. This CDR3 contains 14 residues. In germline, CDR1 is SGDLS, CDR2 YYNGEE. CDR3 residues: CASNPQKNTDTQYF. Written as DNA, the CDR3 is TGTGCCAGCAACCCCCAGAAGAACACAGATACGCAGTATTTT.

V usage is TRBV6-1 and J usage is TRBJ2-7; no definite D call. Trimming left V 6 bases short and J 2 bases short, with 8 bases between. Germline values: CDR1 MNHNS, CDR2 SASEGT. The CDR3 totals 12 residues. The DNA of the CDR3 is TGTGCCAGCAGGCACAGAACCTACGAGCAGTACTTC. It specifies CASRHRTYEQYF.

As concerns this clone: The junction departs from germline at one end; a sequencing error may be responsible. The chain carries TRBV9 and TRBJ1-2, with no clear D. CDR1 and CDR2 from the germline V gene are SGDLS and YYNGEE. The length of the CDR3 is 16 residues. The CDR3 nucleotides read TGTGCCAGCAGCGTAGCAGTTGTTGGGCAGGAGAGTCTGCACTACTTC. This sequence encodes CASSVAVVGQESLHYF. Supplemented by reference TRBV9 and TRBJ1-2, the full variable domain reads DSGVTQTPKHLITATGQRVTLRCSPRSGDLSVYWYQQSLDQGLQFLIQYYNGEERAKGNILERFSAQQFPDLHSELNLSSLELGDSALYFCASSVAVVGQESLHYFGSGTRLTVV.

The chain joins TRBV27 to TRBJ2-7; tentative D call: TRBD2 (6 bases). This CDR3 region has 16 residues. Germline lookup yields CDR1 MNHEY and CDR2 SMNVEV (reference sequence). V shed 5 bases and J shed 3 bases, with 20 bases lying between them. The CDR3 DNA reads TGTGCCAGCAGTCCACGATCGGGTCGGGGGTACTACGAGCAGTACTTC. Translation gives CASSPRSGRGYYEQYF.

The rearrangement uses TRBV5-1 and TRBJ2-7; no firm D call. Germline loops: CDR1 SGHRS, CDR2 YFSETQ. The CDR3 consists of 15 residues. V lost 0 bases, J lost 4 bases, and 14 bases lay in between. CDR3 sequence (DNA): TGCGCCAGCAGCTTGGCGTCAGGTCTTGTATACGAGCAGTACTTC. It encodes CASSLASGLVYEQYF.

This chain uses TRBV27 with TRBJ2-1; D uncertain. Trimming took 2 bases from V and 7 from J, leaving 9 bases between them. Germline CDR1 reads MNHEY; CDR2 reads SMNVEV (reference sequence). The CDR3 has 13 amino acids. CDR3: CASSLGSANEQFF. The CDR3 region has the DNA TGTGCCAGCAGTTTAGGTTCAGCGAATGAGCAGTTCTTC.

The V and J genes are TRBV14 and TRBJ2-3; 10 nucleotides line up with TRBD1. The CDR3 consists of 15 residues. V dropped 5 bases and J dropped 1; count of bases not matched to a gene: 3. CDR1 is SGHDN, CDR2 FVKESK, per germline. The CDR3 DNA is TGTGCCAGCAGCGGGACAGGGGACCGCACAGATACGCAGTATTTT. Translated, it gives CASSGTGDRTDTQYF.

The V gene is TRBV19, the J gene TRBJ1-4; tentative D call: TRBD1 (6 bases). Trimming removed 5 bases from V and 3 bases from J, with 13 bases in between. CDR1 and CDR2 (germline): LNHDA, SQIVND (reference sequence). This CDR3 contains 15 residues. In DNA form, the CDR3 reads TGTGCCAGTAGTCCCAGGGGTGAGGCTAATGAAAAACTGTTTTTT. This codes for CASSPRGEANEKLFF.

V is TRBV9 and J is TRBJ2-7; 13 nucleotides match TRBD2. Germline V gene sequence: CDR1 SGDLS, CDR2 YYNGEE. This CDR3 has 16 residues. Trimming took 3 bases from V and 2 from J; bases not matched to a gene: 5. The CDR3 sequence is CASSGGLAGVPYEQYF. The DNA for the CDR3 is TGTGCCAGCAGCGGCGGACTAGCGGGAGTCCCCTACGAGCAGTACTTC. Together with reference TRBV9 and TRBJ2-7, the CDR3 gives the full variable domain: DSGVTQTPKHLITATGQRVTLRCSPRSGDLSVYWYQQSLDQGLQFLIQYYNGEERAKGNILERFSAQQFPDLHSELNLSSLELGDSALYFCASSGGLAGVPYEQYFGPGTRLTVT.

V usage is TRBV9 and J usage is TRBJ2-6, with 7 bases aligning to TRBD1. V lost 4 bases to trimming and J lost 0 bases; unmatched junction nucleotides: 7. The germline V gene has CDR1 SGDLS and CDR2 YYNGEE. This CDR3 has 17 residues. Written as DNA, the CDR3 is TGTGCCAGCAGCAGAGACAGGGTTTACTCTGGGGCCAACGTCCTGACTTTC. Protein: CASSRDRVYSGANVLTF. Full variable domain (missing parts from reference TRBV9 and TRBJ2-6): DSGVTQTPKHLITATGQRVTLRCSPRSGDLSVYWYQQSLDQGLQFLIQYYNGEERAKGNILERFSAQQFPDLHSELNLSSLELGDSALYFCASSRDRVYSGANVLTFGAGSRLTVL.

This clone was detected only once. The rearrangement uses TRBV19 and TRBJ1-1; D is ambiguous. The CDR3 loop spans 12 amino acids. Trimming stripped 6 bases from V and 4 bases from J, with 9 bases between. The germline gives CDR1 LNHDA, CDR2 SQIVND (reference sequence). The CDR3 is CASRPGRTEAFF. The CDR3 bases are TGTGCCAGTAGACCCGGACGCACTGAAGCTTTCTTT. Based on the CDR3 plus reference TRBV19 and TRBJ1-1, the full variable domain is DGGITQSPKYLFRKEGQNVTLSCEQNLNHDAMYWYRQDPGQGLRLIYYSQIVNDFQKGDIAEGYSVSREKKESFPLTVTSAQKNPTAFYLCASRPGRTEAFFGQGTRLTVV.

The chain joins TRBV6-1 to TRBJ2-7; 7 bases line up with TRBD1. Unmatched junction bases numbered 11, after V lost 4 bases and J lost 5 bases. CDR3 size: 15 residues. CDR1 and CDR2 from the germline V gene are MNHNS and SASEGT. As DNA, the CDR3 is TGTGCCAGCAGTGGCCCCGCGACAGGGACCAACGAGCAGTACTTC. Translated: CASSGPATGTNEQYF.

This chain connects TRBV6-5 to TRBJ2-1; D not certain. Germline V gene data show CDR1 as MNHEY and CDR2 as SVGAGI. The CDR3 has 15 residues. Deletions cut 2 bases from V and 2 bases from J, with 10 bases between. CDR3 in DNA: TGTGCCAGCAGTTACGGAACGCCGGCCTACAATGAGCAGTTCTTC. This translates into CASSYGTPAYNEQFF.

V and J are TRBV9 and TRBJ2-1; D may correspond to TRBD1 or TRBD2 (5 bases each). Germline CDR1 reads SGDLS; CDR2 reads YYNGEE. There are 15 residues in the CDR3. V was cut by 0 bases and J by 4 bases, with 11 bases left in between. In DNA form, the CDR3 reads TGTGCCAGCAGCGTAGCGGGGACGCCGTACAATGAGCAGTTCTTC. Translation: CASSVAGTPYNEQFF. Based on the CDR3 plus reference TRBV9 and TRBJ2-1, the full variable domain is DSGVTQTPKHLITATGQRVTLRCSPRSGDLSVYWYQQSLDQGLQFLIQYYNGEERAKGNILERFSAQQFPDLHSELNLSSLELGDSALYFCASSVAGTPYNEQFFGPGTRLTVL.

The rearrangement links TRBV30 to TRBJ2-1; the D gene is possibly TRBD2 (6 bases). The V and J ends lost 1 base and 10 bases respectively, with 8 bases between them. CDR1 is GTSNPN, CDR2 SVGIG, per germline (reference sequence). This CDR3 contains 11 residues. This CDR3 is CAWSEGREQFF. The CDR3 region has the DNA TGTGCCTGGAGTGAGGGGAGGGAGCAGTTCTTC.

The gene calls are TRBV15 and TRBJ1-2; D gene unclear. Germline CDR1 and CDR2: LNHNV and YYDKDF (reference sequence). This CDR3 is 13 amino acids long. V was shortened by 1 base and J by 6 bases, with 9 bases between the two germline ends. CDR3 nucleotide sequence: TGTGCCACCAGCAGAGTAGTTACTGATGGCTACACCTTC. Protein: CATSRVVTDGYTF.

J is TRBJ2-1 and V is TRBV28, with 8 bases that match TRBD2. CDR1 and CDR2 from the germline V gene are MDHEN and SYDVKM. V shed 3 bases, J shed 4 bases, and the junction held 8 bases outside the gene matches. The CDR3 length is 16 residues. The CDR3, as DNA: TGTGCCAGCAGTTTGAGGCGGGAGGTTACTTACAATGAGCAGTTCTTC. It yields the protein CASSLRREVTYNEQFF.

The chain couples TRBV2 to TRBJ2-7; 7 nucleotides agree with TRBD1. After removal of 3 bases from V and 2 bases from J, the junction contained 7 bases not matched to a gene. This CDR3 region has 15 residues. CDR1 SNHLY and CDR2 FYNNEI come from the germline V gene. CDR3 region: CASSDWETGTYEQYF. Written as DNA, the CDR3 is TGTGCCAGCAGTGATTGGGAGACAGGGACCTACGAGCAGTACTTC.

CDR3 residues: CASSPSTAREQYF. The CDR3 DNA follows: TGCGCCAGCAGCCCCTCAACAGCAAGGGAGCAGTACTTC. The gene calls are TRBV10-2 and TRBJ2-7; D is unresolved. Germline CDR1 and CDR2: WSHSY and SAAADI. The CDR3 extends over 13 amino acids. The germline V and J ends were trimmed by 6 bases and 7 bases, with 16 bases remaining between them.